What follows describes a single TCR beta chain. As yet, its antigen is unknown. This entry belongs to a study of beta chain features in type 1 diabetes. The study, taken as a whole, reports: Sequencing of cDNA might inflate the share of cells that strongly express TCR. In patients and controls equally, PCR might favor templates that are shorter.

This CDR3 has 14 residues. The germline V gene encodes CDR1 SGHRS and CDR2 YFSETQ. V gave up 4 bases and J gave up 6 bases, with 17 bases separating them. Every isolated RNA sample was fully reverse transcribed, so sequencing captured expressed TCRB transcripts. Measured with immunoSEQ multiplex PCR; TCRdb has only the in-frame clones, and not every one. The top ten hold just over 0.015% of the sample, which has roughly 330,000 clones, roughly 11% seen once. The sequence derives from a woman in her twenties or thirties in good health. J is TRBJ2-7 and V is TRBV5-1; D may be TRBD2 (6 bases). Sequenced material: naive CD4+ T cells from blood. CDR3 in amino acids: CASSPGTRLTEQYF. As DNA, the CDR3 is TGCGCCAGCAGCCCCGGGACTCGTTTAACCGAGCAGTACTTC. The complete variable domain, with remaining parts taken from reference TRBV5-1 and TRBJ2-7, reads KAGVTQTPRYLIKTRGQQVTLSCSPISGHRSVSWYQQTPGQGLQFLFEYFSETQRNKGNFPGRFSGRQFSNSRSEMNVSTLELGDSALYLCASSPGTRLTEQYFGPGTRLTVT.